Listed below are T cell receptor beta chains from one sample, sequenced in a study of blood T cell repertoires in COVID-19. Produced via immunoSEQ multiplex PCR; TCRdb's table is partial and in-frame only. The sample has some 200,000 clones, about nine tenths seen once. Sequenced material: peripheral blood. Every receptor here comes from a man aged 80 or over with acute or convalescent COVID-19. Both conserved end residues are part of each CDR3. Each record gives: V gene, clone size, J gene, D gene, CDR3 DNA, CDR3 protein. A D gene is named only where the DNA matches it firmly. Some rows mark clone size as missing; the rest say once, few, many or name a class of expanded clone.

TRBV6-6	once	TRBJ1-5	.	TGTGCCAGCAGTTACGGAGGACCGACCAATCAGCCCCAGCATTTT	CASSYGGPTNQPQHF
TRBV14	once	TRBJ2-5	TRBD1	TGTGCCAGCAGCCTCCACCCAGGACAGGGTAAAGAGACCCAGTACTTC	CASSLHPGQGKETQYF
TRBV3-1/TRBV3-2	.	TRBJ1-4	.	TGTGCCAGCCGGAGTACTAATGAAAAACTGTTTTTT	CASRSTNEKLFF
TRBV5-1	.	TRBJ2-3	TRBD2	TGCGCCAGCAGCCGAAACAGCGGAGCGGGAGGGCCCGATACGCAGTATTTT	CASSRNSGAGGPDTQYF
TRBV10-3	.	TRBJ2-3	TRBD1	TGTGCCATCAGTGAGACCCTGACAGGGAAGAGGACAGATACGCAGTATTTT	CAISETLTGKRTDTQYF
TRBV15	.	TRBJ2-1	.	TGTGCCACCAGCACCGTAGAGGTTAGCTCTCACGAGCAGTTCTTC	CATSTVEVSSHEQFF
TRBV6-2/TRBV6-3	once	TRBJ2-1	TRBD2	TGTGCCAGCAGCTCATTTACTAGCGGGGACTACAATGAGCAGTTCTTC	CASSSFTSGDYNEQFF
TRBV27	few	TRBJ2-1	TRBD2	TGTGCCAGCAGCTACGGGACTAGCGGGGAGGATGAGCAGTTCTTC	CASSYGTSGEDEQFF
TRBV5-1	.	TRBJ2-5	.	TGCGCCAGCAGCGCCACGGGACTCGTGTACCAAGAGACCCAGTACTTC	CASSATGLVYQETQYF
TRBV7-7	.	TRBJ2-1	.	TGTGCCAGCAGTTCTGGACGGGATTTTTCCTACAATGAGCAGTTCTTC	CASSSGRDFSYNEQFF
TRBV30	few	TRBJ2-5	.	TGTGCCTGGAGGTTGATGGGAGAGACGACCCAGTACTTC	CAWRLMGETTQYF
TRBV7-9	.	TRBJ1-2	TRBD1	TGTGCCAGCAGCTTAGGACAGGGGGACGGGTATGGCTACACCTTC	CASSLGQGDGYGYTF
TRBV7-6	few	TRBJ2-2	.	TGTGCCAGCAGCTTTGTAGCTACCACGAACACCGGGGAGCTGTTTTTT	CASSFVATTNTGELFF
TRBV7-6	.	TRBJ1-3	TRBD1	TGTGCCAGCAGCCCAGGGGGCTCTGGAAACACCATATATTTT	CASSPGGSGNTIYF
TRBV28	.	TRBJ2-6	TRBD1	TGTGCCAGCAGTTTGGGGACAGGGCACGTTGGGGCCAACGTCCTGACTTTC	CASSLGTGHVGANVLTF
TRBV7-2	.	TRBJ2-3	TRBD2	TGTGCCAGCAGCCTAAGACTAGCGGGAGGGGCAGATACGCAGTATTTT	CASSLRLAGGADTQYF
TRBV5-1	.	TRBJ2-5	.	TGCGCCAGCAGCTTGGCCGGGGCAGGAGGGCCAAAGGAGACCCAGTACTTC	CASSLAGAGGPKETQYF
TRBV7-6	.	TRBJ2-3	.	TGTGCCAGCAGCTTAGATGGACTGGGGGCGGATACGCAGTATTTT	CASSLDGLGADTQYF
TRBV7-3	.	TRBJ2-2	.	TGTGCCAGCAGCTTTACGACGGGTAACACCGGGGAGCTGTTTTTT	CASSFTTGNTGELFF
TRBV7-2	.	TRBJ1-5	TRBD1	TGTGCCAGCTCCCCGGGACAGGGACGGCAGCCCCAGCATTTT	CASSPGQGRQPQHF
TRBV5-4	once	TRBJ2-7	.	TGTGCCAGCAGCTTGCCAGGGGCCTACGAGCAGTACTTC	CASSLPGAYEQYF
TRBV3-1/TRBV3-2	.	TRBJ2-2	TRBD2	TGTGCCAGCAGCCGCCACCAGACTAGCGGGTCCGAAAGGGAGCTGTTTTTT	CASSRHQTSGSERELFF